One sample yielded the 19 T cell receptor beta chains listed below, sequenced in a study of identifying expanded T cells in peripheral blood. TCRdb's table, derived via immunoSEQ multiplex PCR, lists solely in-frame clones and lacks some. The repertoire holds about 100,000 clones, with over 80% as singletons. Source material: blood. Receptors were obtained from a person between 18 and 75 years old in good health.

Here the CDR3 reads CASQPHGGFTGELFF. As DNA, the CDR3 is TGTGCCAGCCAACCCCATGGGGGTTTCACCGGGGAGCTGTTTTTT. J is TRBJ2-2 and V is TRBV25-1; D is perhaps TRBD1 or TRBD2 (5 bases each). The germline CDR1 and CDR2 sequences are MGHDK and SYGVNS. The CDR3 runs 15 residues. V was pared by 8 bases and J by 4 bases, with 17 bases between.

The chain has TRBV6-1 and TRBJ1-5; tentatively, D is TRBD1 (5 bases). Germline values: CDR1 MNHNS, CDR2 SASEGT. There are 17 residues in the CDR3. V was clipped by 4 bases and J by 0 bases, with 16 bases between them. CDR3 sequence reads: CASSVAGWEYSNQPQHF. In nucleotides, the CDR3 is TGTGCCAGCAGTGTGGCAGGGTGGGAGTATAGCAATCAGCCCCAGCATTTT.

CDR3 residues: CASSPRGLDGYTF. The CDR3 DNA sequence: TGTGCCAGCAGTCCCAGGGGGCTGGATGGCTACACCTTC. The J gene is TRBJ1-2, the V gene TRBV27, with 8 bases aligning to TRBD1. CDR3 length: 13 residues. From germline, CDR1 is MNHEY and CDR2 SMNVEV (reference sequence). The V gene end was trimmed by 5 bases and the J gene end by 6 bases; junction bases not matched to a gene: 5.

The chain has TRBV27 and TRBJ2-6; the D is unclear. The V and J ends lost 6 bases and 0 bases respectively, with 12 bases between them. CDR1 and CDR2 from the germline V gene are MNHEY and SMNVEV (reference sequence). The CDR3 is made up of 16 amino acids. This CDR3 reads CASSLLGPSGANVLTF. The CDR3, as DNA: TGTGCCAGCAGCCTCTTAGGGCCCTCTGGGGCCAACGTCCTGACTTTC.

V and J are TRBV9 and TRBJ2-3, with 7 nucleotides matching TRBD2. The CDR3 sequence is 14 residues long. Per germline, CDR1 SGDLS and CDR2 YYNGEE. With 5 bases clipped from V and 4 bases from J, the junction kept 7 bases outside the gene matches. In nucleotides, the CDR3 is TGTGCCAGCAGGAGGGCTAGCGGAGCAGATACGCAGTATTTT. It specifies CASRRASGADTQYF.

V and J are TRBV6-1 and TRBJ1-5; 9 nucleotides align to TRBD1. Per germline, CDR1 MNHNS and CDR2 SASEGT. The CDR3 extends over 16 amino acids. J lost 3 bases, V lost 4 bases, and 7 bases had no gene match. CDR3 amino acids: CASSAQGTGNNQPQHF. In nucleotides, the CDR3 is TGTGCCAGCAGTGCTCAGGGGACAGGGAACAATCAGCCCCAGCATTTT.

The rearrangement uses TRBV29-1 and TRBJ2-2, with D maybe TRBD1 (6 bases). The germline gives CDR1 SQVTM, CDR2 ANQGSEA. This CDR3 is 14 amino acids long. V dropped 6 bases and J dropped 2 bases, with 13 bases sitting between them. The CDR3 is CSVPTGLNTGELFF. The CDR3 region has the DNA TGCAGCGTGCCCACAGGGTTAAACACCGGGGAGCTGTTTTTT.

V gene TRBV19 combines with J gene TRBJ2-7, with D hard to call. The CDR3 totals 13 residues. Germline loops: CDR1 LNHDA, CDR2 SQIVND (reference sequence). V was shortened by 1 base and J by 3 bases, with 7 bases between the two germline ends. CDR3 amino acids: CASSIAANYEQYF. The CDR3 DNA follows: TGTGCCAGTAGTATAGCTGCAAACTACGAGCAGTACTTC.

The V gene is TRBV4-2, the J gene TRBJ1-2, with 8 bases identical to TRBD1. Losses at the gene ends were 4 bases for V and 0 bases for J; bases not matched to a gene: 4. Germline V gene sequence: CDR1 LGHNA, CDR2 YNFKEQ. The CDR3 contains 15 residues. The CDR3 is CASSPQGVSNYGYTF. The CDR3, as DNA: TGTGCCAGCAGCCCACAGGGGGTCTCTAACTATGGCTACACCTTC.

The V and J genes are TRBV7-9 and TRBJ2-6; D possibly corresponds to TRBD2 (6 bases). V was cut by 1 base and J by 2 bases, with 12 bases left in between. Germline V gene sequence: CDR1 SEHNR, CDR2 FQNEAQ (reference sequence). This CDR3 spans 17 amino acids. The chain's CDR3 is CASSLGITGAGANVLTF. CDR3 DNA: TGTGCCAGCAGCTTAGGTATTACGGGGGCTGGGGCCAACGTCCTGACTTTC.

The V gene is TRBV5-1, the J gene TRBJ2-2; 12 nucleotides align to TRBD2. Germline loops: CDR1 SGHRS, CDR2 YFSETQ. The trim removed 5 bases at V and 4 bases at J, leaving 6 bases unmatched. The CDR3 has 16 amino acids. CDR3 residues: CASRRLAGESTGELFF. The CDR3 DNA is TGCGCCAGCAGAAGACTAGCGGGGGAGAGCACCGGGGAGCTGTTTTTT.

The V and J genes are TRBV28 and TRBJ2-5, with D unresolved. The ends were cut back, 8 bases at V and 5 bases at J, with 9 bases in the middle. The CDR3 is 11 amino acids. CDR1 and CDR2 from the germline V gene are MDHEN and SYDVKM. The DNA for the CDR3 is TGTGCCAGCCATAGTGGTGAGACCCAGTACTTC. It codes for CASHSGETQYF.

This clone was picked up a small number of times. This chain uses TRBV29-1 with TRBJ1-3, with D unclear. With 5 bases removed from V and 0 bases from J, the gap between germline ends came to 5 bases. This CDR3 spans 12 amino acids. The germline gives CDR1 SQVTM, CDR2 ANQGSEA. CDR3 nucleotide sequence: TGCAGCGTTCGGTTCTCTGGAAACACCATATATTTT. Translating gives CSVRFSGNTIYF. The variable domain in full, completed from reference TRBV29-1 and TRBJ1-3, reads SAVISQKPSRDICQRGTSLTIQCQVDSQVTMMFWYRQQPGQSLTLIATANQGSEATYESGFVIDKFPISRPNLTFSTLTVSNMSPEDSSIYLCSVRFSGNTIYFGEGSWLTVV.

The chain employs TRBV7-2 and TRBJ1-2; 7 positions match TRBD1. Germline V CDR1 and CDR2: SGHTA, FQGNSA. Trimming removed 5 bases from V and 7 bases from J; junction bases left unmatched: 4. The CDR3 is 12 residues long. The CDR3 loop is CASSPDRRGYTF. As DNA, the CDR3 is TGTGCCAGCAGCCCGGACAGGCGTGGCTACACCTTC.

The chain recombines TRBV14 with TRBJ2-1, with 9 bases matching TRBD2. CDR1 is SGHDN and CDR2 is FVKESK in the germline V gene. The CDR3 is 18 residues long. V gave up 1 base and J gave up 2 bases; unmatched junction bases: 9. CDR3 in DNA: TGTGCCAGCAGCCAAGTCGGGGGGAGCGGGAGGACCTACAATGAGCAGTTCTTC. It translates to CASSQVGGSGRTYNEQFF.

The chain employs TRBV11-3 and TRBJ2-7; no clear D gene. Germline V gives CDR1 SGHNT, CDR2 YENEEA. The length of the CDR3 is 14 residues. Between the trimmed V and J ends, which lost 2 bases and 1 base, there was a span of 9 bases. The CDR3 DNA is TGTGCCAGCAGCTTAATTGTGGCGTCCTACGAGCAGTACTTC. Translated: CASSLIVASYEQYF.

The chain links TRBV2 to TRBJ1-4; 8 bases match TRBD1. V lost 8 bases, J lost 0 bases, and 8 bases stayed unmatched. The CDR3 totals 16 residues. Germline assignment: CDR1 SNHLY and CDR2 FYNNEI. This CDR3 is CASGDRSFATNEKLFF. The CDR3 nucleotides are TGTGCCAGCGGGGACAGGAGCTTTGCAACTAATGAAAAACTGTTTTTT.

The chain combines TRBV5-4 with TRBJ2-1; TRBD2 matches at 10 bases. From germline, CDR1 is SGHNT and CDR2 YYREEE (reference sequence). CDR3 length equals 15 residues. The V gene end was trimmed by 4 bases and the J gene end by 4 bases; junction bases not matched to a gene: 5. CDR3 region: CASSVGTSDYNEQFF. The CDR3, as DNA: TGTGCCAGCAGCGTAGGGACTAGCGATTACAATGAGCAGTTCTTC.

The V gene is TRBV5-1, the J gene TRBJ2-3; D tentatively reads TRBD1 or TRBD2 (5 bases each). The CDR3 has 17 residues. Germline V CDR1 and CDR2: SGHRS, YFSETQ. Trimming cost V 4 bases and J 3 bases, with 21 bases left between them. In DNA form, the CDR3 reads TGCGCCAGCAGCGGGACGGTGGATTCACAGAGGACAGATACGCAGTATTTT. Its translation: CASSGTVDSQRTDTQYF.